Sequencing of this T cell receptor (beta chain) was carried out in a study of shared clonotypes between healthy human individuals. Background on the study: The donor group consisted of a couple of women and a few men, aged 18 to 49.

About this clone itself: Other DNA sequences in this specimen translate into the identical CDR3.

Profiled with immunoSEQ multiplex PCR; TCRdb holds only in-frame clones, not every one. The sample has over a million clones, roughly 96% seen once. Germline V gene data show CDR1 as MNHEY and CDR2 as SVGAGI. The length of the CDR3 is 16 residues. V lost 1 base, J lost 1 base, and 8 bases lay in between. This clonotype originated in a man aged 25-40 years in good health. The chain couples TRBV6-5 to TRBJ2-6; D call uncertain. Sequenced sample: naive CD4+ T cells sorted from blood. Subset reported: CD45RA+ positively selected. The CDR3, as DNA: TGTGCCAGCAGTTACTTCCTGGGTTCTGGGGCCAACGTCCTGACTTTC. Its protein is CASSYFLGSGANVLTF.